This record looks at one TCR beta chain sequence and its context. This clonotype was detected only a few times. Its antigen remains unidentified. The input lacks base qualities; no much larger clone sits a single base away. This entry belongs to a study of T cells in Graves' hyperthyroidism and ophthalmopathy (dated by TCRdb to about 2019). Background on the whole study: Peripheral blood samples were taken at initial diagnosis, before any treatment was given. After blood sampling, hyperthyroidism patients were treated with methimazole at a starting dose of 30 mg daily, and ophthalmopathy patients were treated with high-dose intravenous methylprednisolone. The approximately 97 discovery patients were randomly divided into training and test sets at a 7:3 ratio. TCR Vbeta CDR3 sequencing of 135 peripheral blood samples (approximately 44 ophthalmopathy, 70 to 85 hyperthyroidism and around 17 progressor patients) is reported in the paper. Prospective prediction of ophthalmopathy was tested in an independent validation cohort consisting of fewer than 20 hyperthyroidism patients and approximately 16 patients who later progressed to ophthalmopathy. To identify TCR V-J signatures that set the groups apart, the researchers used a discovery cohort of more than 95 patients, made up of under 50 with Graves' ophthalmopathy and some 60 with stable Graves' hyperthyroidism. In more than 5 Graves' hyperthyroidism patients, the study also compared T-cell repertoires from thyroid tissue with T-cell repertoires from blood. Paper-wide results and their limitations: Ophthalmopathy was separated from stable hyperthyroidism by a 13 V-J signature model, with over 85% sensitivity and 81% to 82% specificity obtained in cross-validation and 80%/75% obtained in testing. Blood samples also contained most of the expanded thyroid clonotypes (frequency above 0.001), which suggests that blood repertoires may reflect thyroid immune responses. No statistical method was used to fix the sample size in advance, and group allocation was not hidden from the investigators. In validation, progression to ophthalmopathy was predicted by the model with around 71% sensitivity and about 72% specificity, a median of roughly 6 months before onset.

Taken from the germline V gene, the CDR1 and CDR2 loops are WSHSY and SAAADI. V drops 7 bases and J drops 6 bases, leaving 22 bases in between. The CDR3 runs 16 residues from the cysteine to the phenylalanine. This entry keeps only the CDR3 DNA: 48 bases, framed from base 1. Stable Graves' hyperthyroidism was defined as no progression to ophthalmopathy during 18 months of follow-up. Hyperthyroidism patients were newly diagnosed, had a disease duration of under 2 months, and were aged 18 to 65 years. The study excluded patients with uncontrolled infections, other autoimmune diseases, pregnancy or lactation. Diagnoses relied on clinical symptoms, serum thyroxine and TRAb, thyroid ultrasound and orbital computed tomography. PBMCs were separated from around 9.1 ml of fresh peripheral blood using Ficoll-Paque density gradient centrifugation. Trizol reagent was used to extract total RNA, and RNA quality was then checked on an Agilent 2100 Bioanalyzer.

The TCR beta CDR3 regions were amplified from RNA transcripts. The first round of RT-PCR for the TCR CDR3 was performed with the HTBI primer set and the Qiagen OneStep RT-PCR kit. Libraries were constructed in a second round of multiplex PCR, after which size selection and purification were performed. The libraries were sequenced on an Illumina HiSeq2000 using paired-end 100 bp reads. The authors' analysis ran thus. SOAPnuke was used to process the raw data, with reads discarded if the reads contained adapters or uncalled bases, had a mean Phred below 15, or lacked an exact constant-primer or identifier match. COPE v1.2.5 was used to merge the high-quality paired reads, and each unique nucleotide sequence was defined as a clonotype. MiTCR v1.1 was used to align clonotypes to the IMGT TRBV, TRBD and TRBJ reference segments. The analysis included only V-J combinations with a frequency above 0.0001, which together covered more than 98% of the repertoires. A TCS score was defined as the ratio of F50 (clonal expansion) to E x V (chaos), with BLOSUM62-based TCRdist applied between CDR3 peptides within each V-J. Welch's t-statistics and random forest reduced roughly 530 V-J features to 13, which were used in a naive Bayes classifier (R e1071). TCRdb reworked the public reads: Q25 trimming with fastp, MiXCR clone assembly, productive beta chains retained. When rows share a CDR3 protein, they turn into one entry using the most common DNA and genes. The V and J calls come from TCRdb's annotation, not from the publication. The table for this sample lists a few hundred thousand distinct CDR3 sequences; 15% to 19% of them were counted only once. The ten top clones hold less than 15% of the sample.

This sequence originates from a woman in her late teens or twenties with Graves' hyperthyroidism. The chain is encoded by TRBV10-2 joined to TRBJ2-1; matching of 7 bases hints at TRBD1 as the D gene. The sample taken for sequencing was blood. In nucleotide form, the sequence is TGCGCCAGCACGGGAGTGACAGGGACTTTGGCCAATGAGCAGTTCTTC. Its protein product is CASTGVTGTLANEQFF.